The 32 T cell receptor beta chains given below trace back to one sample, sequenced in a study of cytomegalovirus exposure and HLA in healthy donors. Primers included in the PCR were 60 Vbeta and 13 Jbeta primers. TCRdb's copy holds only in-frame clones and misses some; the assay was immunoSEQ multiplex PCR. There are some 56,000 clones in the sample; around 80% occur only once, and around 4.2% lies in the top ten. The specimen was PBMCs. The receptor source for this set is a woman in her 40s in good health and CMV-seronegative.

The chain joins TRBV7-6 to TRBJ2-6; D gene uncertain. The V end lost 2 bases, the J end lost 0 bases, and 8 bases lay between the germline ends. The CDR3 loop spans 16 amino acids. The germline CDR1 and CDR2 sequences are SGHVS and FNYEAQ. Here the CDR3 DNA reads TGTGCCAGCAGCTTAATTTTTAGCTCTGGGGCCAACGTCCTGACTTTC. It yields the protein CASSLIFSSGANVLTF.

The V gene is TRBV27, the J gene TRBJ2-7; D not resolved. Germline V gives CDR1 MNHEY, CDR2 SMNVEV (reference sequence). The CDR3 totals 13 residues. Deletions cut 0 bases from V and 0 bases from J, with 3 bases between. In DNA, the CDR3 is TGTGCCAGCAGTTTATCCTACTCCTACGAGCAGTACTTC. Translating it yields CASSLSYSYEQYF.

CDR3 sequence (DNA): TGTGCCAGCAGCGTTTCTCCTGGACAGGGCTCCTACGAGCAGTACTTC. Its translation is CASSVSPGQGSYEQYF. This chain uses TRBV9 with TRBJ2-7; 8 bases are shared with TRBD1. The junction had 7 bases not matched to a gene; V was cut back by 2 bases and J by 0 bases. Germline V gene data show CDR1 as SGDLS and CDR2 as YYNGEE. The CDR3 spans 16 residues.

The rearrangement links TRBV6-5 to TRBJ1-4, with D perhaps TRBD1 (6 bases). CDR1 and CDR2 (germline): MNHEY, SVGAGI. Trimming cost V 2 bases and J 3 bases, with 13 bases left between them. The CDR3 is 16 amino acids. The CDR3 spells CASSYRWTEPNEKLFF. In DNA form, the CDR3 reads TGTGCCAGCAGTTACCGTTGGACAGAACCTAATGAAAAACTGTTTTTT.

The chain recombines TRBV4-1 with TRBJ2-7; 9 bases are shared with TRBD2. Germline CDR1 MGHRA, CDR2 YSYEKL. V gave up 2 bases and J gave up 9 bases; unmatched junction bases: 5. This CDR3 is built from 13 residues. The CDR3 is CASSQFLAGTQYF. The CDR3 DNA reads TGCGCCAGCAGCCAATTTCTAGCGGGAACGCAGTACTTC.

This sequence joins TRBV9 and TRBJ1-2; D might be TRBD1 (5 bases). V was pared by 4 bases and J by 2 bases, with 18 bases between. CDR1 is SGDLS and CDR2 is YYNGEE in the germline V gene. The CDR3 has 16 amino acids. The CDR3 coding sequence is TGTGCCAGCAGCCGGGGGAGGACTAGAGGAAACTATGGCTACACCTTC. Its protein product is CASSRGRTRGNYGYTF.

This clone was recorded only once. Other DNA sequences in the same sample also yield this CDR3. The J gene is TRBJ2-1, the V gene TRBV11-2, with TRBD2 identical over 7 bases. CDR3 length equals 15 residues. Losses at the gene ends were 5 bases for V and 0 bases for J; bases not matched to a gene: 4. The germline CDR1 and CDR2 sequences are SGHAT and FQNNGV. The CDR3 coding sequence is TGTGCCAGCAGCCCTAGCGGTAGCTCCTACAATGAGCAGTTCTTC. The encoded protein is CASSPSGSSYNEQFF.

V and J are TRBV4-3 and TRBJ2-1, with D possibly matching TRBD1 (6 bases). The CDR3 is made up of 17 amino acids. V dropped 2 bases and J dropped 4 bases, with 18 bases sitting between them. Germline V gene sequence: CDR1 LGHNA, CDR2 YSLEER. CDR3 in amino acids: CASSQQGSRSPYNEQFF. CDR3 sequence (DNA): TGCGCCAGCAGCCAACAGGGGTCGAGGTCTCCTTACAATGAGCAGTTCTTC.

The CDR3: CASSSRLSDSTDTQYF. DNA of the CDR3: TGCGCCAGCAGCAGCCGTCTTAGCGATAGCACAGATACGCAGTATTTT. The chain is built from TRBV5-1 and TRBJ2-3; perhaps TRBD2 as D (5 bases). Germline V lookup: CDR1 SGHRS, CDR2 YFSETQ. The CDR3 spans 16 residues. The V and J ends lost 4 bases and 0 bases respectively, with 15 bases between them.

This chain links TRBV11-3 with TRBJ1-1, with 9 bases lining up with TRBD1. V was pared by 4 bases and J by 0 bases, with 3 bases of the junction left unmatched. The CDR3 is 15 amino acids. Per germline, CDR1 SGHNT and CDR2 YENEEA. The CDR3 DNA sequence: TGTGCCAGCAGCTCCGGACAGGGGTTGAACACTGAAGCTTTCTTT. Translating it yields CASSSGQGLNTEAFF.

The chain joins TRBV28 to TRBJ1-1, with a tentative D call TRBD1 (6 bases). Germline V gene lookup returns CDR1 MDHEN and CDR2 SYDVKM. Trimming shortened V by 4 bases and J by 0 bases, and 9 bases separated the two germline ends. This CDR3 contains 14 residues. For the CDR3, the DNA is TGTGCCAGCAGTTCAACAGGGTTGAACACTGAAGCTTTCTTT. Amino acid sequence: CASSSTGLNTEAFF.

In the case of this clone: One end of the junction is discordant with germline, which a read error may explain. This rearrangement joins TRBV5-6 to TRBJ2-1; D not certain. CDR3 length equals 11 residues. Germline loops: CDR1 SGHDT, CDR2 YYEEEE. DNA of the CDR3: TGTGCCAGCCGCTCCGACAATGAGCAGTTCTTC. Its translation: CASRSDNEQFF.

This CDR3 is CASSLDRGYEQYF. CDR3 sequence (DNA): TGTGCCAGTAGTCTGGACAGGGGCTACGAGCAGTACTTC. The chain has TRBV19 and TRBJ2-7, with 9 bases fitting TRBD1. Germline CDR1 reads LNHDA; CDR2 reads SQIVND (reference sequence). V lost 5 bases to trimming and J lost 3 bases; unmatched junction nucleotides: 2. The CDR3 covers 13 residues.

The CDR3: CASSLDGTSGETQYF. The CDR3 DNA sequence: TGCGCCAGCAGCTTGGACGGGACTAGCGGAGAGACCCAGTACTTC. The chain uses TRBV5-1 and TRBJ2-5; 11 positions match TRBD2. This CDR3 contains 15 residues. Germline CDR1 is SGHRS and CDR2 is YFSETQ. J was trimmed by 4 bases and V by 0 bases; bases with no gene match: 2.

V usage is TRBV4-3 and J usage is TRBJ1-5, with 9 bases lining up with TRBD1. This CDR3 has 16 residues. The V and J ends lost 0 bases and 7 bases, in that order; junction bases with no gene match: 7. Germline CDR1 LGHNA, CDR2 YSLEER. CDR3 DNA: TGCGCCAGCAGCCAAGATTTGGACAGGGGTGTGCAGCCCCAGCATTTT. Its translation: CASSQDLDRGVQPQHF.

The V and J genes are TRBV4-2 and TRBJ2-3, with D maybe TRBD1 (7 bases). Germline assignment: CDR1 LGHNA and CDR2 YNFKEQ. Trimming removed 0 bases at V and 6 bases at J, with 16 bases between. CDR3 size: 16 residues. The CDR3 loop is CASSQDFGSGGDTQYF. In nucleotides, the CDR3 is TGTGCCAGCAGCCAAGATTTTGGATCAGGGGGGGATACGCAGTATTTT.

This chain joins TRBV19 and TRBJ1-5, with D possibly matching TRBD1 (6 bases). Trimming cost V 7 bases and J 0 bases, with 13 bases left between them. The CDR3 length is 15 residues. CDR1 LNHDA and CDR2 SQIVND come from the germline V gene (reference sequence). In DNA, the CDR3 is TGTGCCAGTACCACGACAGGAAATAGCAATCAGCCCCAGCATTTT. It codes for CASTTTGNSNQPQHF.

The J gene is TRBJ2-3, the V gene TRBV7-3; 10 bases agree with TRBD2. V shed 6 bases and J 7 bases; nucleotides not matched to a gene: 7. CDR1 SGHTA and CDR2 FQGTGA come from the germline V gene. This CDR3 has 14 amino acids. Here the CDR3 reads CASSPSGSRNTQYF. The CDR3, as DNA: TGTGCCAGCAGTCCTAGCGGGAGTCGAAATACGCAGTATTTT.

This clone was seen more than once but under ten times. V is TRBV5-4 and J is TRBJ2-1; 9 bases fit TRBD2. CDR3 size: 16 residues. With 0 bases clipped from V and 4 bases from J, the junction kept 5 bases outside the gene matches. Looked up from germline, CDR1 is SGHNT and CDR2 is YYREEE (reference sequence). The CDR3 is CASSLAGTSQYNEQFF. DNA of the CDR3: TGTGCCAGCAGCTTGGCCGGGACTAGCCAGTACAATGAGCAGTTCTTC.

CDR3 sequence reads: CASSYSSGDYEQYF. For the CDR3, the DNA is TGTGCCAGCAGTTACTCATCGGGGGACTACGAGCAGTACTTC. The V and J genes are TRBV6-5 and TRBJ2-7; maybe TRBD2 (6 bases). V lost 0 bases, J lost 3 bases, and 9 bases lay in between. Per germline, CDR1 MNHEY and CDR2 SVGAGI. The CDR3 covers 14 residues.

The chain recombines TRBV2 with TRBJ2-2, with TRBD1 identical over 9 bases. After removal of 11 bases from V and 1 base from J, the junction contained 5 bases not matched to a gene. Germline V gives CDR1 SNHLY, CDR2 FYNNEI. The CDR3 length is 14 residues. The CDR3 nucleotides are TGTGCCGGAGGGGGACAGGGGAACACCGGGGAGCTGTTTTTT. Its translation is CAGGGQGNTGELFF.

V usage is TRBV6-6 and J usage is TRBJ2-1; the match to TRBD2 covers 7 bases. The CDR3 has 16 residues. Per the germline V gene, CDR1 is MNHNY and CDR2 is SVGAGI (reference sequence). V trimming: 0 bases; J trimming: 7 bases; junction bases outside the gene matches: 9. Written as DNA, the CDR3 is TGTGCCAGCAGTTACTCGCTGGCGGGAGTAGTTAATGAGCAGTTCTTC. Its translation is CASSYSLAGVVNEQFF.

On this clone itself: Compared with germline, one end of the junction differs, possibly owing to a read error. The rearrangement links TRBV7-9 to TRBJ1-1; 8 nucleotides match TRBD1. CDR1 SEHNR and CDR2 FQNEAQ come from the germline V gene (reference sequence). This CDR3 is 17 amino acids long. The CDR3 spells CSSSHGQGTDMNTEAFF. CDR3 coding DNA: TGTTCCAGCAGCCACGGACAGGGAACCGACATGAACACTGAAGCTTTCTTT.

V and J are TRBV7-2 and TRBJ2-2; D is possibly TRBD1 (5 bases). The CDR3 has 14 residues. In germline, CDR1 is SGHTA, CDR2 FQGNSA. V gave up 1 base and J gave up 3 bases, with 6 bases separating them. The CDR3, as DNA: TGTGCCAGCAGCTTAGTACAGGACACCGGGGAGCTGTTTTTT. It codes for CASSLVQDTGELFF.

The CDR3 region has the DNA TGTGCCAGTAGTATCGGGGGGGAGCCCTACAATGAGCAGTTCTTC. This translates into CASSIGGEPYNEQFF. The rearrangement uses TRBV19 and TRBJ2-1; TRBD2 matches at 8 bases. Trimming removed 3 bases from V and 2 bases from J; junction bases left unmatched: 3. The CDR3 totals 15 residues. The germline V gene has CDR1 LNHDA and CDR2 SQIVND (reference sequence).

A word on this clone: The junction departs from the called germline gene at one end, perhaps through a read error. The genes are TRBV11-2 and TRBJ2-1, with D perhaps TRBD1 (6 bases). This CDR3 is 13 amino acids long. Germline-derived CDR1 and CDR2 are SGHAT and FQNNGV. This CDR3 reads CASSLGDGGRSIF. For the CDR3, the DNA is TGTGCCAGCAGCTTAGGGGATGGGGGCCGCTCGATCTTC.

The CDR3 coding sequence is TGCAGCGTTGAAGATCTAGAGGAAAAACTGTTTTTT. Encoded protein: CSVEDLEEKLFF. The rearrangement links TRBV29-1 to TRBJ1-4, with D hard to call. Germline V lookup: CDR1 SQVTM, CDR2 ANQGSEA. Trimming pared 0 bases from V and 8 bases from J, leaving 7 bases between. The CDR3 covers 12 residues.

The gene calls are TRBV7-9 and TRBJ2-7; D perhaps matches TRBD1 (6 bases). The CDR3 has 14 amino acids. CDR1 is SEHNR and CDR2 is FQNEAQ in the germline V gene (reference sequence). The V end lost 0 bases, the J end lost 2 bases, and 8 bases lay between the germline ends. CDR3 bases: TGTGCCAGCAGCTTAGCGGACAGAACCTACGAGCAGTACTTC. It translates to CASSLADRTYEQYF.

The chain is built from TRBV19 and TRBJ2-1; D not certain. The CDR3 is 17 amino acids. Trimming shortened V by 4 bases and J by 2 bases, and 18 bases separated the two germline ends. From germline, CDR1 is LNHDA and CDR2 SQIVND (reference sequence). The CDR3: CASSTESPELAYNEQFF. In DNA, the CDR3 is TGTGCCAGTAGTACCGAATCCCCGGAGTTGGCCTACAATGAGCAGTTCTTC.

The chain joins TRBV7-8 to TRBJ2-7; D perhaps matches TRBD1 (6 bases). The CDR3 contains 14 residues. With 5 bases removed from V and 2 bases from J, the gap between germline ends came to 13 bases. The germline CDR1 and CDR2 sequences are SGHVS and FQNEAQ. CDR3 nucleotides: TGTGCCAGCAGCCCTCGGGACATTCCCTACGAGCAGTACTTC. Translated, it gives CASSPRDIPYEQYF.

The chain employs TRBV27 and TRBJ2-1; TRBD1 aligns across 7 bases. The CDR3 sequence is 15 residues long. V lost 6 bases and J lost 2; bases outside the gene matches: 7. Germline loops: CDR1 MNHEY, CDR2 SMNVEV (reference sequence). CDR3: CASRTGPSPYNEQFF. CDR3 bases: TGTGCCAGCAGGACAGGGCCTAGCCCCTACAATGAGCAGTTCTTC.

V and J are TRBV5-5 and TRBJ1-5; 9 bases line up with TRBD1. The CDR3 is 17 residues long. The ends lost 3 bases at V and 2 bases at J; junction bases unmatched: 9. Germline loops: CDR1 SGHKS, CDR2 YYEKEE (reference sequence). The DNA of the CDR3 is TGTGCCAGCAGCTATGGGACAGGGAGTATAGGCAATCAGCCCCAGCATTTT. Translating gives CASSYGTGSIGNQPQHF.